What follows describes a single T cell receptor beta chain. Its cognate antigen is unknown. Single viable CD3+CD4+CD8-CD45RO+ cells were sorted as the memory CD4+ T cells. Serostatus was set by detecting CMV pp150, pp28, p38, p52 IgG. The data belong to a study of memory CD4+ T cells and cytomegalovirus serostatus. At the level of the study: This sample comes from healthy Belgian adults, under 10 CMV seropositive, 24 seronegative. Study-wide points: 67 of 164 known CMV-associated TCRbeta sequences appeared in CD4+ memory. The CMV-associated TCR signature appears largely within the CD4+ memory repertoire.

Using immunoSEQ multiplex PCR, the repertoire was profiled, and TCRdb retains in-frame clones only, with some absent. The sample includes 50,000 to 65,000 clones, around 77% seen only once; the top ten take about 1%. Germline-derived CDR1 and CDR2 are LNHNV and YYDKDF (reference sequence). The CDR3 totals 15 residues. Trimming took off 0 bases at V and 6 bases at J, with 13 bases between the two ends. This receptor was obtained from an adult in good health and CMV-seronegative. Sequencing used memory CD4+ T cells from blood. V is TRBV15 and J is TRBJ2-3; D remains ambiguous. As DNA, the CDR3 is TGTGCCACCAGCAGAGATTTCTTAGGTATGGATACGCAGTATTTT. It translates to CATSRDFLGMDTQYF.